A single T cell receptor beta chain is shown here with its context. In the original workflow: For nucleated cells, counts were estimated from reference gene primer amplification. Clones were sequenced by immunoSEQ multiplex PCR, and TCRdb holds only the in-frame ones, with some missing. V, J and clone size were drawn from that table, and D and trimming were deduced from the DNA. The data show some 240,000 clones, about 90% seen once. The data stem from a study of blood T cell repertoires in COVID-19. Study information: PBMCs, B-cell-depleted T cells, or T cells were the source of the cDNA or gDNA that made up the material.

The CDR3 contains 15 residues. The ends lost 3 bases at V and 2 bases at J; junction bases unmatched: 1. In germline, CDR1 is SGDLS, CDR2 YYNGEE. The clonotype was recovered from a woman aged 40 to 50 with acute COVID-19. The sequencing sample was made of PBMCs or T cells enriched from blood (not recorded which). The rearrangement joins TRBV9 to TRBJ2-3; TRBD2 agrees at 12 bases. CDR3 nucleotide sequence: TGTGCCAGCAGCGCTAGCGGGAGGGTCACAGATACGCAGTATTTT. Translating it yields CASSASGRVTDTQYF.